This TCR beta chain was identified in a study of T cell responses to AZD1222 COVID-19 vaccine. Assay used: immunoSEQ multiplex PCR; TCRdb lists only in-frame clones, some missing. The profile shows 70,000 to 85,000 clones, 86% of them singletons. Trimming removed 4 bases at V and 1 base at J, with 10 bases between. This CDR3 spans 14 amino acids. CDR1 and CDR2 (germline): PRHDT, FYEKMQ (reference sequence). Sequenced here: peripheral blood, sampled on day 0 of AZD1222 vaccination. The V gene is TRBV13, the J gene TRBJ1-1; a weak D match, TRBD1 (5 bases). The receptor's source is an adult in good health. The CDR3 bases are TGTGCCAGCAGCTCCGGACATGGGAACACTGAAGCTTTCTTT. This sequence encodes CASSSGHGNTEAFF.